This TCR beta chain emerged from a study of OX40 agonist ivuxolimab in advanced cancers. Across the study: Patients were 65% to 85% male with ages roughly 23 to 85, mean 60. Study-wide findings and caveats: With doses of 0.1-3.0 mg/kg, partial responders showed among the lowest clonal expansion. Expanded clones were, on average, more numerous in CD8+ T cells than in CD4+.

This clone has just one count. The antigen is not known. The data were produced by immunoSEQ multiplex PCR, yet TCRdb's version contains in-frame clones alone and is incomplete. The sample lists 70,000 to 90,000 clones, approximately 89% occurring once. CDR3 length: 14 amino acids. The V end lost 7 bases, the J end lost 0 bases, and 12 bases lay between the germline ends. Germline CDR1 and CDR2: SQVTM and ANQGSEA. The TCR sequence derives from an adult with an advanced solid tumor such as melanoma, head and neck, liver or kidney cancer. V and J are TRBV29-1 and TRBJ2-2, with D possibly TRBD1 on 5 matching bases. The sample in question was CD4+ or CD8+ T cells sorted from blood, obtained in a trial of the OX40 agonist ivuxolimab. In nucleotides, the CDR3 is TGCAGCGCCCGGACATACTCGAACACCGGGGAGCTGTTTTTT. Its protein product is CSARTYSNTGELFF.